This T cell receptor beta chain derives from a study of neurological immune-mediated disorders. Findings of the study overall: Multiple sclerosis, the disease with the least TCR clonal expansion, fell below healthy controls, whereas HTLV-1-associated myelopathy showed the most. No CDR3 amino acid sequences recurred among expanded clones across subjects, suggesting private repertoires in all groups.

Unsorted libraries used 2 million PBMCs kept at -80 degrees C. This CDR3 comprises 14 residues. V was pared by 3 bases and J by 7 bases, with 10 bases between. The germline gives CDR1 MNHEY, CDR2 SMNVEV (reference sequence). This clonotype was recorded at least ten times. Antigen specificity is unknown. From 15-18 subjects, every sequencing run obtained over 170 million TCR-beta sequences. TCRdb redid the calling of the 5' RACE reads with MiXCR, one entry per CDR3 protein. The sample lists some 37,000 distinct CDR3 sequences, 12% to 15% occurring once. Source material: PBMCs. V and J are TRBV27 and TRBJ1-6; no clear D gene. The receptor comes from a woman aged 45-59 years with HTLV-1-associated myelopathy (HAM/TSP). The CDR3 DNA reads TGTGCCAGCAGTTTGGCGTATTTAAATTCACCCCTCCACTTT. Its translation is CASSLAYLNSPLHF.